The 21 T cell receptor beta chains given below trace back to one sample, sequenced in a study of T cells in Graves' hyperthyroidism and ophthalmopathy. RNA transcripts yielded amplified TCR beta CDR3 regions. In the first-round RT-PCR of the TCR CDR3, the HTBI primer set was used. Via MiXCR, TCRdb re-called the multiplex PCR reads, giving one row per CDR3 protein. The sample comprises fewer than 650,000 distinct CDR3 sequences, 11% to 15% of which are singletons, and roughly 13% rests with the top ten. The sample was blood. The receptors stem from a middle-aged woman with Graves' hyperthyroidism.

Many counts were recorded for this clonotype. This chain connects TRBV3-1 to TRBJ2-1; D gene ambiguous. Germline V gives CDR1 LGHDT, CDR2 YNNKEL (reference sequence). V lost 1 base to trimming and J lost 15 bases, with 19 bases between them. This CDR3 is 14 amino acids long. Written as DNA, the CDR3 is TGTGCCAGCAGCCAAGCGTCCCCCCGAACGGCCCCGTTCTTC. Amino acid sequence: CASSQASPRTAPFF.

This clonotype was detected ten times or more. This rearrangement joins TRBV2 to TRBJ2-7; tentatively, D is TRBD1 (6 bases). CDR3 length: 12 residues. Germline V gene lookup returns CDR1 SNHLY and CDR2 FYNNEI. Trimming removed 6 bases from V and 3 bases from J, with 9 bases in between. CDR3: CASREQGYEQYF. CDR3 nucleotides: TGTGCCAGCAGGGAACAGGGCTACGAGCAGTACTTC.

There are a few counts of this clonotype. This sequence joins TRBV4-1 and TRBJ2-2; TRBD2 agrees at 11 bases. The CDR3 runs to 21 residues. The junction had 21 bases not matched to a gene; V was cut back by 4 bases and J by 5 bases. Germline V gene sequence: CDR1 MGHRA, CDR2 YSYEKL. This chain's CDR3 is CASSPYPGTSGSFRSTGELFF. CDR3 DNA: TGCGCCAGCAGCCCCTACCCCGGGACTAGCGGCAGCTTCAGGTCGACCGGGGAGCTGTTTTTT.

V usage is TRBV20-1 and J usage is TRBJ2-1; 12 nucleotides line up with TRBD2. The ends lost 5 bases at V and 7 bases at J; junction bases unmatched: 9. Germline CDR1 and CDR2: DFQATT and SNEGSKA (reference sequence). The length of the CDR3 is 15 residues. CDR3 region: CSAPTVLAGGNEQFF. DNA of the CDR3: TGCAGTGCTCCCACGGTACTAGCGGGAGGTAATGAGCAGTTCTTC.

On this clonotype: This clone may be a read error of a much larger clone one base away. The V and J genes are TRBV12-3 or TRBV12-4 and TRBJ1-2, with D unclear. The CDR3 contains 14 residues. DNA for the CDR3: TGTGCCGGCAGTTTAGGAGGCTTCGGGGATGGCTACACCTTC. Its protein is CAGSLGGFGDGYTF.

This clonotype showed up just a few times. The chain couples TRBV5-1 to TRBJ2-2; 7 positions match TRBD1. This CDR3 is built from 15 residues. Trimming cost V 5 bases and J 0 bases; bases outside gene matches: 4. Germline V CDR1 and CDR2: SGHRS, YFSETQ. The CDR3 region has the DNA TGCGCCAGCAGGCCACAGGGGACGAACACCGGGGAGCTGTTTTTT. Its protein product is CASRPQGTNTGELFF.

The sample holds many counts of this clonotype. V is TRBV20-1 and J is TRBJ2-1, with a tentative D call TRBD2 (6 bases). Trimming took 5 bases from V and 2 from J, leaving 13 bases between them. This CDR3 is 14 amino acids long. Germline CDR1 and CDR2: DFQATT and SNEGSKA (reference sequence). The CDR3 region has the DNA TGCAGTGCTCCCGGTATAGCGGCCTACAATGAGCAGTTCTTC. The encoded protein is CSAPGIAAYNEQFF.

This clonotype was counted many times. The chain combines TRBV11-2 with TRBJ1-1; D is ambiguous. CDR1 is SGHAT, CDR2 FQNNGV, per germline. Trimming pared 4 bases from V and 6 bases from J, leaving 9 bases between. This CDR3 region has 12 residues. The DNA of the CDR3 is TGTGCCAGCAGCTCGGAGTGGGCTGAAGCTTTCTTT. Its translation is CASSSEWAEAFF.

The V call is TRBV27, the J call TRBJ2-7; tentative D call: TRBD2 (5 bases). This CDR3 is 14 amino acids long. Trimming removed 2 bases at V and 3 bases at J, with 11 bases between. Germline CDR1 is MNHEY and CDR2 is SMNVEV (reference sequence). CDR3 amino acids: CASSLGGPGYEQYF. CDR3 DNA: TGTGCCAGCAGTTTAGGAGGACCCGGCTACGAGCAGTACTTC.

This clonotype has a handful of counts. This chain joins TRBV2 and TRBJ1-3; 8 nucleotides match TRBD1. Looked up from germline, CDR1 is SNHLY and CDR2 is FYNNEI. After removal of 6 bases from V and 5 bases from J, the junction contained 9 bases not matched to a gene. The CDR3 is made up of 15 amino acids. The DNA of the CDR3 is TGTGCCAGCAGCGACAGACAGGGGCAGCGAAACACCATATATTTT. Amino acid sequence: CASSDRQGQRNTIYF.

The V gene is TRBV4-2, the J gene TRBJ1-1; D not certain. With 3 bases removed from V and 6 bases from J, the gap between germline ends came to 11 bases. Germline loops: CDR1 LGHNA, CDR2 YNFKEQ. The CDR3 is made up of 13 amino acids. CDR3 DNA sequence: TGTGCCAGCAGCCATACGGGCCTACCTGAAGCTTTCTTT. Protein sequence: CASSHTGLPEAFF.

This clonotype occurred many times. The chain recombines TRBV18 with TRBJ2-3; perhaps TRBD1 as D (5 bases). From germline, CDR1 is KGHSH and CDR2 LQKENI. The CDR3 covers 16 residues. V was clipped by 3 bases and J by 0 bases, with 13 bases between them. The CDR3: CASSPTTASSTDTQYF. The CDR3 DNA reads as TGTGCCAGCTCACCTACGACAGCCTCTAGCACAGATACGCAGTATTTT.

This clonotype was picked up many times. This sequence joins TRBV20-1 and TRBJ2-7; possible D gene TRBD1, 6 bases. In germline, CDR1 is DFQATT, CDR2 SNEGSKA (reference sequence). CDR3 length: 12 residues. V shed 2 bases and J shed 3 bases, with 8 bases lying between them. In DNA, the CDR3 is TGCAGTGCTAGATTGGACAGCTACGAGCAGTACTTC. Amino acids: CSARLDSYEQYF.

This clonotype showed up many times. The rearrangement joins TRBV12-3 or TRBV12-4 to TRBJ2-1; the D call may be TRBD1 or TRBD2 (6 bases each). V was pared by 1 base and J by 9 bases, with 10 bases between. This CDR3 spans 13 amino acids. This chain's CDR3 is CASSLGGAGEQFF. The CDR3 DNA sequence: TGTGCCAGCAGTTTAGGGGGGGCTGGTGAGCAGTTCTTC.

This clonotype was counted ten times or more. The chain combines TRBV7-2 with TRBJ2-3, with 10 bases aligning to TRBD2. The CDR3 is 12 residues long. The V gene's germline CDR1 is SGHTA and CDR2 FQGNSA. The ends lost 5 bases at V and 10 bases at J; junction bases unmatched: 3. The CDR3 sequence is CASSTLAGAQYF. CDR3 bases: TGTGCCAGCAGCACCCTAGCGGGGGCGCAGTATTTT.

The genes are TRBV10-3 and TRBJ1-4; D remains ambiguous. The germline V and J ends were trimmed by 3 bases and 2 bases, with 7 bases remaining between them. Germline-derived CDR1 and CDR2 are ENHRY and SYGVKD. This CDR3 is built from 14 residues. The CDR3 is CAISDSGTNEKLFF. The CDR3 DNA sequence: TGTGCCATCAGTGATTCGGGGACTAATGAAAAACTGTTTTTT.

The V gene is TRBV19, the J gene TRBJ2-2; 10 bases are a match to TRBD2. Germline assignment: CDR1 LNHDA and CDR2 SQIVND (reference sequence). The CDR3 consists of 18 residues. The V segment lost 6 bases and the J segment 3 bases; nucleotides outside the gene matches: 13. CDR3 DNA sequence: TGTGCCAGTAGCAACCTATTTAGCGGGAGGACGGACACCGGGGAGCTGTTTTTT. Protein: CASSNLFSGRTDTGELFF. Together with reference TRBV19 and TRBJ2-2, the CDR3 gives the full variable domain: DGGITQSPKYLFRKEGQNVTLSCEQNLNHDAMYWYRQDPGQGLRLIYYSQIVNDFQKGDIAEGYSVSREKKESFPLTVTSAQKNPTAFYLCASSNLFSGRTDTGELFFGEGSRLTVL.

V and J are TRBV20-1 and TRBJ1-4; D gene ambiguous. The CDR3 runs to 13 residues. Germline assignment: CDR1 DFQATT and CDR2 SNEGSKA (reference sequence). V gave up 3 bases and J gave up 4 bases, with 9 bases separating them. For the CDR3, the DNA is TGCAGTGCTAGTCGGCAGGTTAATGAAAAACTGTTTTTT. It encodes CSASRQVNEKLFF.

This clonotype was recorded only once. This may be a read error, as it is one base from a much larger clone. V is TRBV3-1 and J is TRBJ2-7; 13 nucleotides align to TRBD2. This CDR3 has 16 amino acids. The germline V gene encodes CDR1 LGHDT and CDR2 YNNKEL (reference sequence). CDR3 sequence reads: CASSQAGLAGSSEQYF. CDR3 DNA: TGTGCCAGCAGCCAAGCGGGACTAGCGGGATCCTCCGAGCAGTACTTC.

The CDR3 DNA sequence: TGTGCCAGCAGCCTCCAGACTAGCGGATACACAGATACGCAGTATTTT. It specifies CASSLQTSGYTDTQYF. The chain recombines TRBV9 with TRBJ2-3, with 9 positions matching TRBD2. The germline V gene encodes CDR1 SGDLS and CDR2 YYNGEE. This CDR3 has 16 residues. V trimming: 4 bases; J trimming: 2 bases; junction bases outside the gene matches: 8.

The V gene is TRBV20-1, the J gene TRBJ2-3; TRBD2 agrees at 8 bases. J was trimmed by 2 bases and V by 6 bases; bases with no gene match: 10. CDR1 and CDR2 from the germline V gene are DFQATT and SNEGSKA (reference sequence). CDR3 size: 15 residues. The CDR3 sequence: CSAPSKRGYTDTQYF. The CDR3 DNA sequence: TGCAGTGCCCCTTCTAAGCGGGGGTACACAGATACGCAGTATTTT.